Shown below are 25 T cell receptor beta chains from a single sample sequenced in a study of cytomegalovirus exposure and HLA in healthy donors. This PCR relied on a set of 60 Vbeta primers and 13 Jbeta primers. The assay was immunoSEQ multiplex PCR, and TCRdb's table has in-frame clones only and misses some. Of some 95,000 clones in the sample, less than 80% are singletons; the top ten hold approximately 2.1%. Sequencing input: PBMCs. These receptors were collected from a man aged 25-40 years in good health and CMV-seronegative.

The chain has TRBV28 and TRBJ2-7; TRBD1 is a possible D gene (5 bases). The CDR3 consists of 17 residues. Trimming shortened V by 6 bases and J by 3 bases, and 24 bases separated the two germline ends. The germline V gene encodes CDR1 MDHEN and CDR2 SYDVKM. Here the CDR3 reads CASSKRGRARNFYEQYF. CDR3 bases: TGTGCCAGCAGCAAACGTGGCAGGGCTAGAAACTTCTACGAGCAGTACTTC.

The chain couples TRBV19 to TRBJ1-1; TRBD1 matches at 8 bases. The CDR3 has 14 residues. Germline V CDR1 and CDR2: LNHDA, SQIVND (reference sequence). Losses at the gene ends were 4 bases for V and 4 bases for J; bases not matched to a gene: 5. The CDR3 coding sequence is TGTGCCAGTAGTACTCAACAGGGGGGCACTGAAGCTTTCTTT. It encodes CASSTQQGGTEAFF.

The genes are TRBV18 and TRBJ1-3, with a possible D match to TRBD1 (6 bases). The V end was cut by 5 bases, the J end by 0 bases, with 11 bases between. This CDR3 is 15 amino acids long. Germline CDR1 KGHSH, CDR2 LQKENI. CDR3 amino acids: CASSDTGSSGNTIYF. The CDR3 DNA sequence: TGTGCCAGCTCAGACACAGGGAGCTCTGGAAACACCATATATTTT.

This clone was counted between two and nine times. The chain combines TRBV6-5 with TRBJ1-1; D is uncertain. V lost 0 bases to trimming and J lost 2 bases, with 13 bases between them. This CDR3 contains 16 residues. CDR1 is MNHEY, CDR2 SVGAGI, per germline. CDR3 sequence: CASSYSSGILNTEAFF. In nucleotides, the CDR3 is TGTGCCAGCAGTTACTCCTCGGGGATACTAAACACTGAAGCTTTCTTT.

The chain combines TRBV6-1 with TRBJ2-5; possibly TRBD1 for D (5 bases). V was clipped by 10 bases and J by 1 base, with 13 bases between them. The CDR3 covers 13 residues. Per the germline V gene, CDR1 is MNHNS and CDR2 is SASEGT. The DNA for the CDR3 is TGTGCCACCATGCAGACAGCCCAAGAGACCCAGTACTTC. It translates to CATMQTAQETQYF.

The rearrangement links TRBV5-6 to TRBJ1-1, with 7 bases aligning to TRBD1. Losses at the gene ends were 4 bases for V and 4 bases for J; bases not matched to a gene: 10. The V gene's germline CDR1 is SGHDT and CDR2 YYEEEE. The CDR3 extends over 15 amino acids. The CDR3 DNA is TGTGCCAGCAGCCGGAGACAGGGTTTGGGCACTGAAGCTTTCTTT. It is translated as CASSRRQGLGTEAFF.

The chain carries TRBV6-1 and TRBJ1-5; D is possibly TRBD1 (5 bases). V shed 4 bases and J shed 2 bases, with 9 bases lying between them. This CDR3 comprises 14 residues. Germline-derived CDR1 and CDR2 are MNHNS and SASEGT. The CDR3 reads CASSAGGGNQPQHF. The DNA of the CDR3 is TGTGCCAGCAGTGCGGGGGGTGGCAATCAGCCCCAGCATTTT.

This clone was seen a handful of times. This sequence joins TRBV7-2 and TRBJ2-7; D remains unclear. The V end was cut by 1 base, the J end by 3 bases, with 4 bases between. The germline CDR1 and CDR2 sequences are SGHTA and FQGNSA. The length of the CDR3 is 12 residues. The CDR3 nucleotides read TGTGCCAGCAGCTTAGTCGGCTACGAGCAGTACTTC. Residues: CASSLVGYEQYF.

V gene TRBV7-9 combines with J gene TRBJ2-7; 7 nucleotides align to TRBD1. The CDR3 has 15 residues. Trimming cost V 3 bases and J 2 bases; bases outside gene matches: 7. Germline loops: CDR1 SEHNR, CDR2 FQNEAQ (reference sequence). The chain's CDR3 is CASSFSGTVAYEQYF. The CDR3 DNA is TGTGCCAGCAGCTTTTCCGGGACAGTAGCCTACGAGCAGTACTTC.

The chain links TRBV5-1 to TRBJ2-7, with 10 positions matching TRBD2. The length of the CDR3 is 17 residues. CDR1 is SGHRS, CDR2 YFSETQ, per germline. Trimming cost V 3 bases and J 0 bases; bases outside gene matches: 9. CDR3 sequence reads: CASSSGLAGGISYEQYF. The CDR3 coding sequence is TGCGCCAGCAGCTCTGGGTTAGCGGGGGGTATCTCCTACGAGCAGTACTTC.

This clone was detected once. V usage is TRBV4-2 and J usage is TRBJ2-2; 7 nucleotides agree with TRBD1. Germline V gene data show CDR1 as LGHNA and CDR2 as YNFKEQ. The CDR3 is made up of 20 amino acids. With V trimmed by 4 bases and J by 0 bases, 17 bases remained unmatched. Here the CDR3 DNA reads TGTGCCAGCAGCCCGCAAGACTTCGACAGGGCAGGGTCGAACACCGGGGAGCTGTTTTTT. Its translation: CASSPQDFDRAGSNTGELFF.

This clone was seen a handful of times. The chain couples TRBV11-2 to TRBJ2-1, with no clear D. Trimming left V 6 bases short and J 8 bases short, with 5 bases between. The CDR3 contains 10 residues. The germline V gene has CDR1 SGHAT and CDR2 FQNNGV. The DNA of the CDR3 is TGTGCCAGCAGTTCCGATGAGCAGTTCTTC. Protein sequence: CASSSDEQFF. Full variable domain (missing parts from reference TRBV11-2 and TRBJ2-1): EAGVAQSPRYKIIEKRQSVAFWCNPISGHATLYWYQQILGQGPKLLIQFQNNGVVDDSQLPKDRFSAERLKGVDSTLKIQPAKLEDSAVYLCASSSDEQFFGPGTRLTVL.

This clone was seen only a few times. The chain uses TRBV6-6 and TRBJ1-6; no reliable D call. Per the germline V gene, CDR1 is MNHNY and CDR2 is SVGAGI (reference sequence). V lost 8 bases and J 7 bases, leaving 18 bases between the germline ends. The CDR3 loop spans 15 amino acids. The CDR3 coding sequence is TGTGCCAGCCAAGCCGGGGTGGCGGGAAATTCACCCCTCCACTTT. It specifies CASQAGVAGNSPLHF.

The chain recombines TRBV5-1 with TRBJ2-1; weak D call: TRBD2 (5 bases). Trimming cost V 1 base and J 3 bases, with 11 bases left between them. The CDR3 sequence is 15 residues long. Germline CDR1 reads SGHRS; CDR2 reads YFSETQ. The CDR3 protein is CASSLSSGLYNEQFF. The CDR3 DNA is TGCGCCAGCAGCTTGTCGAGCGGACTCTACAATGAGCAGTTCTTC. Complete variable domain (other parts from reference TRBV5-1 and TRBJ2-1): KAGVTQTPRYLIKTRGQQVTLSCSPISGHRSVSWYQQTPGQGLQFLFEYFSETQRNKGNFPGRFSGRQFSNSRSEMNVSTLELGDSALYLCASSLSSGLYNEQFFGPGTRLTVL.

This clone appeared a single time. The J gene is TRBJ1-4, the V gene TRBV7-9, with TRBD1 matching over 8 bases. Looked up from germline, CDR1 is SEHNR and CDR2 is FQNEAQ (reference sequence). The V segment lost 2 bases and the J segment 4 bases; nucleotides outside the gene matches: 9. The CDR3 loop spans 17 amino acids. The CDR3 region is CASSLRTGLPYNEKLFF. The CDR3 DNA follows: TGTGCCAGCAGCTTAAGGACAGGGTTACCCTATAATGAAAAACTGTTTTTT.

The J gene is TRBJ2-7, the V gene TRBV7-2; D may be TRBD2 (6 bases). V was trimmed by 5 bases and J by 1 base, leaving 12 bases between them. The germline gives CDR1 SGHTA, CDR2 FQGNSA. The CDR3 contains 14 residues. The CDR3 protein is CASSTRGTSYEQYF. CDR3 sequence (DNA): TGTGCCAGCAGCACCCGAGGGACTTCCTACGAGCAGTACTTC.

This rearrangement joins TRBV19 to TRBJ2-5, with a possible D match to TRBD1 (5 bases). TRBJ2-7 explains the end of the DNA better; the J call may be wrong. The CDR3 spans 13 residues. Germline CDR1 reads LNHDA; CDR2 reads SQIVND (reference sequence). The CDR3 sequence: CASSSFRANEQYF. The DNA for the CDR3 is TGTGCCAGTAGCTCGTTCAGGGCCAACGAGCAGTACTTC.

This clone was seen more than once but under ten times. This sequence joins TRBV28 and TRBJ1-3, with D perhaps TRBD1 (5 bases). The CDR3 is 15 amino acids. Germline V gene sequence: CDR1 MDHEN, CDR2 SYDVKM. Trimming cost V 2 bases and J 0 bases, with 8 bases left between them. The chain's CDR3 is CASSLNRLSGNTIYF. For the CDR3, the DNA is TGTGCCAGCAGTTTAAACAGGCTCTCTGGAAACACCATATATTTT.

The chain couples TRBV18 to TRBJ1-5; D uncertain. The ends were cut back, 5 bases at V and 6 bases at J, with 8 bases in the middle. Germline V gene lookup returns CDR1 KGHSH and CDR2 LQKENI. CDR3 size: 12 residues. The CDR3 spells CASSIQSQPQHF. The CDR3 DNA is TGTGCCAGCTCAATACAATCTCAGCCCCAGCATTTT. The full variable domain, completed using reference TRBV18 and TRBJ1-5, is NAGVMQNPRHLVRRRGQEARLRCSPMKGHSHVYWYRQLPEEGLKFMVYLQKENIIDESGMPKERFSAEFPKEGPSILRIQQVVRGDSAAYFCASSIQSQPQHFGDGTRLSIL.

The chain recombines TRBV7-9 with TRBJ2-5; D ambiguous. The CDR3 has 15 amino acids. The ends were cut back, 1 base at V and 4 bases at J, with 13 bases in the middle. Per the germline V gene, CDR1 is SEHNR and CDR2 is FQNEAQ (reference sequence). CDR3 protein: CASSLGASRPETQYF. CDR3 sequence (DNA): TGTGCCAGCAGCTTAGGGGCAAGCCGTCCAGAGACCCAGTACTTC.

The chain is built from TRBV7-9 and TRBJ1-1, with a tentative D call TRBD1 (5 bases). Trimming stripped 7 bases from V and 1 base from J, with 10 bases between. The CDR3 is made up of 13 amino acids. Germline V gene sequence: CDR1 SEHNR, CDR2 FQNEAQ (reference sequence). The CDR3 loop reads CASTPGQNTEAFF. The CDR3 region has the DNA TGTGCCAGCACTCCAGGACAGAACACTGAAGCTTTCTTT.

The chain couples TRBV28 to TRBJ2-5, with 7 bases matching TRBD2. V shed 6 bases and J 4 bases; nucleotides not matched to a gene: 8. Germline values: CDR1 MDHEN, CDR2 SYDVKM. The CDR3 loop spans 14 amino acids. The CDR3 sequence is CASSPGTTPETQYF. The CDR3 nucleotides are TGTGCCAGCAGCCCCGGGACTACCCCAGAGACCCAGTACTTC.

The chain carries TRBV10-1 and TRBJ2-1; a weak D match, TRBD2 (5 bases). Germline CDR1 reads WNHNN; CDR2 reads SYGVQD (reference sequence). The CDR3 contains 15 residues. V lost 4 bases to trimming and J lost 4 bases, with 14 bases between them. CDR3 sequence reads: CASSGGLLGYNEQFF. DNA for the CDR3: TGCGCCAGCAGTGGAGGGTTACTAGGATACAATGAGCAGTTCTTC.

The chain is built from TRBV19 and TRBJ2-1; 12 nucleotides agree with TRBD2. Germline V gives CDR1 LNHDA, CDR2 SQIVND (reference sequence). CDR3 length: 15 residues. V was pared by 8 bases and J by 2 bases, with 4 bases of the junction left unmatched. CDR3 region: CASGLAGGTYNEQFF. The CDR3, as DNA: TGTGCCAGTGGGCTAGCGGGAGGGACCTACAATGAGCAGTTCTTC. Based on the CDR3 plus reference TRBV19 and TRBJ2-1, the full variable domain is DGGITQSPKYLFRKEGQNVTLSCEQNLNHDAMYWYRQDPGQGLRLIYYSQIVNDFQKGDIAEGYSVSREKKESFPLTVTSAQKNPTAFYLCASGLAGGTYNEQFFGPGTRLTVL.

The chain links TRBV7-2 to TRBJ1-3, with 9 bases lining up with TRBD1. Germline lookup yields CDR1 SGHTA and CDR2 FQGNSA. The CDR3 is 16 residues long. With 3 bases clipped from V and 2 bases from J, the junction kept 5 bases outside the gene matches. CDR3 in amino acids: CASSFTGTGTGNTIYF. The DNA for the CDR3 is TGTGCCAGCAGCTTCACCGGGACAGGGACTGGAAACACCATATATTTT.